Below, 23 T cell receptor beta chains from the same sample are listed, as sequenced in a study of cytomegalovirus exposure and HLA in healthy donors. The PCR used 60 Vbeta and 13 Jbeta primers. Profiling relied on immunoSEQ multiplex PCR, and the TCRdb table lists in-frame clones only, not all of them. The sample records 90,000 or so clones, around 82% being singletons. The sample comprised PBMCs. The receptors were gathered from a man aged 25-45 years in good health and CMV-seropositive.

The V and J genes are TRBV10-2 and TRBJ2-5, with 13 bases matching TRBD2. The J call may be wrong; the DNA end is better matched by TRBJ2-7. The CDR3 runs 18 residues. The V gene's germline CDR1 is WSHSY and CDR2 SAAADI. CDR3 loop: CASSESGTSGANSYEQYF. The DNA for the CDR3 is TGCGCCAGCAGTGAGTCGGGGACTAGCGGGGCAAACTCCTACGAGCAGTACTTC.

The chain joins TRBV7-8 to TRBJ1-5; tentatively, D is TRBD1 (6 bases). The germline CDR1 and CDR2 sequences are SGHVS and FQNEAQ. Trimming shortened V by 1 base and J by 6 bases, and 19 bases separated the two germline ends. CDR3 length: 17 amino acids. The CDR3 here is CASSLDTGTLKPQPQHF. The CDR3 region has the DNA TGTGCCAGCAGCTTAGATACCGGGACACTTAAACCTCAGCCCCAGCATTTT.

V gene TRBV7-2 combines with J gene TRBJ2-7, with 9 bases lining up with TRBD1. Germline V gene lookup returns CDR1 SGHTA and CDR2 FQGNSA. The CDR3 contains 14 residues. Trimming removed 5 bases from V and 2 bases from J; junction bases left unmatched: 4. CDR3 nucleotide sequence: TGTGCCAGCAGCCCTAGGACAGGGGCCTACGAGCAGTACTTC. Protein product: CASSPRTGAYEQYF.

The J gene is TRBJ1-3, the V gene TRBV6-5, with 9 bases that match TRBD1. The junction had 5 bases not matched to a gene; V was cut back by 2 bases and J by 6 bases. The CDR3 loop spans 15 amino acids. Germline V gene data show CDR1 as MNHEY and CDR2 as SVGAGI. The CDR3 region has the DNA TGTGCCAGCAGTTACGGGACAGGGTGGCAAAACACCATATATTTT. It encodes CASSYGTGWQNTIYF.

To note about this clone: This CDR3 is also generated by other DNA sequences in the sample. CDR3 in amino acids: CASSWGTGPTNEKLFF. CDR3 nucleotides: TGTGCCAGCAGCTGGGGGACAGGGCCAACTAATGAAAAACTGTTTTTT. V gene TRBV5-5 combines with J gene TRBJ1-4; 9 bases agree with TRBD1. The junction had 3 bases not matched to a gene; V was cut back by 3 bases and J by 0 bases. Germline CDR1 and CDR2: SGHKS and YYEKEE (reference sequence). The CDR3 is 16 amino acids.

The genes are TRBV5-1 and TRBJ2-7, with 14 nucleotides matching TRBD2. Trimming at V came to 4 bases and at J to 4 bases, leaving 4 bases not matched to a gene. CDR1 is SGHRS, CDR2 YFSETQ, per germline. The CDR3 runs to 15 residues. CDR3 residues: CASSEGLAGEYEQYF. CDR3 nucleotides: TGCGCCAGCAGCGAGGGACTAGCGGGAGAGTACGAGCAGTACTTC.

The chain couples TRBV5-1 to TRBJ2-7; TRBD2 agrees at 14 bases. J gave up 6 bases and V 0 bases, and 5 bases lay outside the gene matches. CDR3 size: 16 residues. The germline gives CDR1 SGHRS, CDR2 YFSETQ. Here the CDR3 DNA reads TGCGCCAGCAGCTTGGAGAGGGGACTAGCGGGAGCCGAGCAGTACTTC. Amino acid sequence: CASSLERGLAGAEQYF.

CDR3 nucleotides: TGTGCCAGCAGCTTTGGAGGGACTAGCGAAAAAAGTACCTACAATGAGCAGTTCTTC. Translation gives CASSFGGTSEKSTYNEQFF. This chain uses TRBV11-2 with TRBJ2-1; 10 nucleotides agree with TRBD2. The germline CDR1 and CDR2 sequences are SGHAT and FQNNGV. CDR3 length equals 19 residues. Trimming removed 3 bases from V and 2 bases from J; junction bases left unmatched: 13.

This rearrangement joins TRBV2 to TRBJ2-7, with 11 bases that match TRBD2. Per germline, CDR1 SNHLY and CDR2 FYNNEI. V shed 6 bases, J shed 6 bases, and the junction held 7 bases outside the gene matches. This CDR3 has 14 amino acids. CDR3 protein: CASSLAGGPGEQYF. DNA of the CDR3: TGTGCCAGCAGCTTAGCGGGAGGGCCTGGCGAGCAGTACTTC.

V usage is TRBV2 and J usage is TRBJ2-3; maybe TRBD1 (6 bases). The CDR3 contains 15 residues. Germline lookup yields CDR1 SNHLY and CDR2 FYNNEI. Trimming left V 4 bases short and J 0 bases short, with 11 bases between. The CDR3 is CASSARQGSTDTQYF. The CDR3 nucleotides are TGTGCCAGCAGTGCAAGGCAGGGGAGCACAGATACGCAGTATTTT.

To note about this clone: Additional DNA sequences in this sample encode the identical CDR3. This chain's CDR3 is CSVRGSYEQYF. CDR3 coding DNA: TGCAGCGTCAGGGGCTCCTACGAGCAGTACTTC. This rearrangement joins TRBV29-1 to TRBJ2-7; maybe TRBD1 (6 bases). Trimming pared 6 bases from V and 0 bases from J, leaving 6 bases between. CDR3 length: 11 amino acids. CDR1 is SQVTM and CDR2 is ANQGSEA in the germline V gene.

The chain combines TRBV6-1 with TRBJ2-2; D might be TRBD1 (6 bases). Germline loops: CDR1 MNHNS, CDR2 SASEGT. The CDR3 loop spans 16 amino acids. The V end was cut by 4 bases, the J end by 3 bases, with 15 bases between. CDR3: CASSGIQGSYTGELFF. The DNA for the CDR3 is TGTGCCAGCAGTGGGATACAGGGTTCGTACACCGGGGAGCTGTTTTTT.

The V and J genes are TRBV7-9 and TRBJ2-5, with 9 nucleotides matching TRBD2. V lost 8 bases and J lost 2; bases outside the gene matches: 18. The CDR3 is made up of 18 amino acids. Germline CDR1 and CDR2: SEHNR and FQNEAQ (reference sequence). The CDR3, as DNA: TGTGCCAGCCCGGGACGGGCGGGAGGGCCCCTCTTGCAAGAGACCCAGTACTTC. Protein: CASPGRAGGPLLQETQYF.

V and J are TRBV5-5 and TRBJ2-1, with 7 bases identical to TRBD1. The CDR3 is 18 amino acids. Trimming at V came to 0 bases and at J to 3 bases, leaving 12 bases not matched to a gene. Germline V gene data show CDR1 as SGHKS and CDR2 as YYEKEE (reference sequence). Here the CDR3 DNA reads TGTGCCAGCAGCTTGGTGTCCTCCACACAGGGGTACTACAATGAGCAGTTCTTC. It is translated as CASSLVSSTQGYYNEQFF.

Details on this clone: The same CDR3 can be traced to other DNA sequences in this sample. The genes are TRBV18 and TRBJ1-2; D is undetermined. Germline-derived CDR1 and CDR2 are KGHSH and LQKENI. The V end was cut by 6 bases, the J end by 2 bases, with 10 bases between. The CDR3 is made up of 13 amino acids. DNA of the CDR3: TGTGCCAGCTCTCCCACTGAGAACTATGGCTACACCTTC. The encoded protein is CASSPTENYGYTF.

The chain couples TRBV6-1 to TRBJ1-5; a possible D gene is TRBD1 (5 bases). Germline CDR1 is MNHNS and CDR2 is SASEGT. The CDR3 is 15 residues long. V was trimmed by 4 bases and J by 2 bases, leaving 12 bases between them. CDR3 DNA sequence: TGTGCCAGCAGTGGGGGGGAGGTCGGCAATCAGCCCCAGCATTTT. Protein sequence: CASSGGEVGNQPQHF.

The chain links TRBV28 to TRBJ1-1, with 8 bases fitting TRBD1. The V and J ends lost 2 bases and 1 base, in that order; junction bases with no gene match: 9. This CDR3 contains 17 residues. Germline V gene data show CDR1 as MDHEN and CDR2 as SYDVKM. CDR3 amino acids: CASSLGYRGWGNTEAFF. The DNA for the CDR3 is TGTGCCAGCAGTTTAGGGTACAGGGGGTGGGGGAACACTGAAGCTTTCTTT.

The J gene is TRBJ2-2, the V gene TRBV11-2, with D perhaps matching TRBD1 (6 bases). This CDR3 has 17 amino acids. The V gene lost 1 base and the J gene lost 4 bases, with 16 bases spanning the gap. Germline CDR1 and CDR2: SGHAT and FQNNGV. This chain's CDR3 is CASSLGSGARVTGELFF. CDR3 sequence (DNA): TGTGCCAGCAGCTTAGGGTCAGGGGCAAGGGTCACCGGGGAGCTGTTTTTT.

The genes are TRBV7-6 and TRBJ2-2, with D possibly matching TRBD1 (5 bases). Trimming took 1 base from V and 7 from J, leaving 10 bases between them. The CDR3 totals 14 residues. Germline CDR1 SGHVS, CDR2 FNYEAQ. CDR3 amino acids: CASSLGQLGGELFF. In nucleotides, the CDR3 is TGTGCCAGCAGCTTAGGACAGTTAGGCGGGGAGCTGTTTTTT.

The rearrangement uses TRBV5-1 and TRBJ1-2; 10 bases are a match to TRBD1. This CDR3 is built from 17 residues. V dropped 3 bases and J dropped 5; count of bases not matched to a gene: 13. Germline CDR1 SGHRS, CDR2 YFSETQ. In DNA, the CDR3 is TGCGCCAGCAGCTCGACAGGGGGCGCGCCGCCCTCTTATGGCTACACCTTC. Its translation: CASSSTGGAPPSYGYTF.

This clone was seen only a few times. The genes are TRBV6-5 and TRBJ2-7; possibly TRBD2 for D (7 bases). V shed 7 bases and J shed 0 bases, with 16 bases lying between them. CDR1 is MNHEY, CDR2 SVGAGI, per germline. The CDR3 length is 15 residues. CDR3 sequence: CASKRGGLGSYEQYF. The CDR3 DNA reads TGTGCCAGCAAGAGGGGGGGGCTAGGCTCCTACGAGCAGTACTTC.

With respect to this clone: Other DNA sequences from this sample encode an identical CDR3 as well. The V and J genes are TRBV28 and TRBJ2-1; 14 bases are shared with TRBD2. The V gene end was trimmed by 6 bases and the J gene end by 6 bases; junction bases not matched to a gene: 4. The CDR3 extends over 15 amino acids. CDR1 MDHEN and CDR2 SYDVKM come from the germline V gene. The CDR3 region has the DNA TGTGCCAGCAGACTCGGGACTAGCGGGAGCAATGAGCAGTTCTTC. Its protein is CASRLGTSGSNEQFF.

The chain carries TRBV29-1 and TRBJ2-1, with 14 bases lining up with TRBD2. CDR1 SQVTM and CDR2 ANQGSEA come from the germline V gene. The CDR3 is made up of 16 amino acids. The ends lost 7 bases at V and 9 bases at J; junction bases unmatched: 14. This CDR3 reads CSGTRLAGGPTREQFF. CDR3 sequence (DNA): TGCAGCGGGACGAGACTAGCGGGAGGGCCAACGCGTGAGCAGTTCTTC.